Below, 24 T cell receptor beta chains from the same sample are listed, as sequenced in a study of cytomegalovirus exposure and HLA in healthy donors (dated by TCRdb to 2016 to 2017). Library preparation employed the immunoSEQ multiplex PCR assay. The multiplex PCR relied on a mix of 60 forward primers for TCR Vbeta segments and 13 reverse primers for TCR Jbeta segments. The table was pulled from immuneACCESS by TCRdb, which kept in-frame rearrangements only. Such tables lose some clones; where checked, under half of the loss comes from unresolved V genes, and the rest has no known cause. The sample table records about 150,000 clones; around 75% of these occur just once. Of the sample, approximately 7.7% is held by the ten largest clones. Sequencing was performed on PBMCs. These receptors all come from a man in his thirties or forties in good health and CMV-seropositive.

CDR3 sequence (DNA): TGTGCCAGCAGCTTTGAGGTTAGCGGCGGCACAGATACGCAGTATTTT. It is translated as CASSFEVSGGTDTQYF. The chain uses TRBV13 and TRBJ2-3, with a tentative D call TRBD2 (6 bases). The germline V gene has CDR1 PRHDT and CDR2 FYEKMQ (reference sequence). V lost 3 bases to trimming and J lost 1 base, with 14 bases between them. The CDR3 is 16 amino acids.

V is TRBV5-4 and J is TRBJ1-6; D call uncertain. Germline CDR1 is SGHNT and CDR2 is YYREEE (reference sequence). This CDR3 region has 14 residues. V lost 5 bases and J 3 bases, leaving 9 bases between the germline ends. In DNA form, the CDR3 reads TGTGCCAGCAGTGAGAGAATCTATAATTCACCCCTCCACTTT. This sequence encodes CASSERIYNSPLHF.

The chain couples TRBV6-6 to TRBJ2-7; D call uncertain. Trimming left V 5 bases short and J 1 base short, with 9 bases between. The CDR3 spans 13 residues. In germline, CDR1 is MNHNY, CDR2 SVGAGI (reference sequence). The CDR3 is CASSHDSSYEQYF. CDR3 in DNA: TGTGCCAGCAGTCACGACTCGTCCTACGAGCAGTACTTC.

The chain is built from TRBV9 and TRBJ2-1; the D gene is possibly TRBD2 (6 bases). V was pared by 5 bases and J by 0 bases, with 12 bases between. The CDR3 length is 15 residues. Per germline, CDR1 SGDLS and CDR2 YYNGEE. CDR3 sequence: CASSGRENSYNEQFF. For the CDR3, the DNA is TGTGCCAGCAGTGGACGGGAGAACTCCTACAATGAGCAGTTCTTC.

The chain couples TRBV9 to TRBJ2-2; D possibly corresponds to TRBD2 (6 bases). From germline, CDR1 is SGDLS and CDR2 YYNGEE. The CDR3 is 14 amino acids. V lost 7 bases and J 0 bases, leaving 10 bases between the germline ends. The CDR3 nucleotides are TGTGCCAGCCAAGGGACTGCGAACACCGGGGAGCTGTTTTTT. This sequence encodes CASQGTANTGELFF.

CDR3 in amino acids: CAIRGVTETQYF. In nucleotides, the CDR3 is TGTGCCATCCGGGGAGTCACGGAGACCCAGTACTTC. The chain combines TRBV10-3 with TRBJ2-5; a possible D gene is TRBD2 (5 bases). The CDR3 length is 12 residues. Germline assignment: CDR1 ENHRY and CDR2 SYGVKD. V shed 8 bases and J shed 5 bases, with 12 bases lying between them.

The sample holds one count of this clone. The chain combines TRBV2 with TRBJ2-1; tentative D call: TRBD1 (5 bases). Germline V lookup: CDR1 SNHLY, CDR2 FYNNEI. Trimming took 2 bases from V and 6 from J, leaving 14 bases between them. This CDR3 has 15 residues. CDR3 sequence reads: CASSERAGKGNEQFF. The CDR3 DNA sequence: TGTGCCAGCAGTGAAAGGGCAGGGAAGGGCAATGAGCAGTTCTTC.

V is TRBV6-1 and J is TRBJ1-4; 10 nucleotides agree with TRBD1. The V gene end was trimmed by 5 bases and the J gene end by 8 bases; junction bases not matched to a gene: 8. Germline lookup yields CDR1 MNHNS and CDR2 SASEGT. This CDR3 region has 15 residues. CDR3 protein: CASSTGQGVFEKLFF. The CDR3 nucleotides are TGTGCCAGCAGTACTGGACAGGGGGTTTTCGAAAAACTGTTTTTT.

J is TRBJ1-1 and V is TRBV19; 8 bases fit TRBD1. This CDR3 comprises 15 residues. Germline V CDR1 and CDR2: LNHDA, SQIVND (reference sequence). V lost 8 bases to trimming and J lost 1 base; unmatched junction nucleotides: 9. DNA for the CDR3: TGTGCCAGTGCCGAGACCGGACAGGGGAACACTGAAGCTTTCTTT. Protein sequence: CASAETGQGNTEAFF.

The chain links TRBV28 to TRBJ1-2; TRBD1 matches 9 bases. The CDR3 is made up of 15 amino acids. Germline loops: CDR1 MDHEN, CDR2 SYDVKM. The V gene end was trimmed by 2 bases and the J gene end by 3 bases; junction bases not matched to a gene: 4. DNA of the CDR3: TGTGCCAGCAGTTTAAGGACAGGGGCACACTATGGCTACACCTTC. Amino acids: CASSLRTGAHYGYTF.

This rearrangement joins TRBV5-4 to TRBJ2-7; no reliable D call. V was cut by 0 bases and J by 4 bases, with 8 bases left in between. The CDR3 covers 13 residues. CDR1 is SGHNT and CDR2 is YYREEE in the germline V gene (reference sequence). The CDR3 reads CASSLDRRYEQYF. The CDR3 DNA reads as TGTGCCAGCAGCTTGGACAGACGATACGAGCAGTACTTC.

Only one count was recorded for this clone. The chain links TRBV5-1 to TRBJ1-4; D unresolved. In germline, CDR1 is SGHRS, CDR2 YFSETQ. This CDR3 spans 16 amino acids. Trimming shortened V by 4 bases and J by 5 bases, and 18 bases separated the two germline ends. CDR3 sequence reads: CASSLEPTGDNEKLFF. CDR3 nucleotides: TGCGCCAGCAGCCTCGAACCGACGGGAGACAATGAAAAACTGTTTTTT. The variable domain in full, with the rest retrieved from reference TRBV5-1 and TRBJ1-4, is KAGVTQTPRYLIKTRGQQVTLSCSPISGHRSVSWYQQTPGQGLQFLFEYFSETQRNKGNFPGRFSGRQFSNSRSEMNVSTLELGDSALYLCASSLEPTGDNEKLFFGSGTQLSVL.

The rearrangement joins TRBV6-4 to TRBJ1-2; the match to TRBD1 covers 11 bases. The length of the CDR3 is 14 residues. The trim removed 5 bases at V and 8 bases at J, leaving 7 bases unmatched. Germline CDR1 reads MRHNA; CDR2 reads SNTAGT. The CDR3 region has the DNA TGTGCCAGCAGTCCCGGGACAGGGGGTCGGGGCTACACCTTC. It yields the protein CASSPGTGGRGYTF.

V and J are TRBV27 and TRBJ1-5; 11 bases map to TRBD1. V lost 5 bases to trimming and J lost 6 bases; unmatched junction nucleotides: 6. The CDR3 loop spans 15 amino acids. Germline V lookup: CDR1 MNHEY, CDR2 SMNVEV (reference sequence). The CDR3 region has the DNA TGTGCCAGCAGTAGGACAGGGGGCTTCGGTCAGCCCCAGCATTTT. This encodes CASSRTGGFGQPQHF.

The CDR3 spells CASSSRQGARGNQPQHF. The CDR3 region has the DNA TGTGCCAGCAGCTCGCGACAGGGGGCAAGGGGCAATCAGCCCCAGCATTTT. The chain joins TRBV5-8 to TRBJ1-5; 10 bases map to TRBD1. J was trimmed by 2 bases and V by 3 bases; bases with no gene match: 8. CDR1 and CDR2 from the germline V gene are SGHTS and YDEGEE. The CDR3 has 17 amino acids.

The chain links TRBV7-9 to TRBJ2-3, with 8 positions matching TRBD1. The V segment lost 10 bases and the J segment 5 bases; nucleotides outside the gene matches: 8. CDR1 and CDR2 from the germline V gene are SEHNR and FQNEAQ (reference sequence). The CDR3 has 13 residues. CDR3 region: CAILRTGRDTQYF. In nucleotides, the CDR3 is TGTGCCATCCTGAGGACAGGGAGAGATACGCAGTATTTT.

The rearrangement joins TRBV2 to TRBJ2-3; 10 bases are shared with TRBD1. The CDR3 spans 16 residues. The V gene end was trimmed by 6 bases and the J gene end by 3 bases; junction bases not matched to a gene: 9. CDR1 and CDR2 (germline): SNHLY, FYNNEI. This CDR3 is CASSQSRDRGTDTQYF. CDR3 nucleotides: TGTGCCAGCAGCCAAAGTCGGGACAGGGGTACAGATACGCAGTATTTT.

The chain has TRBV6-1 and TRBJ1-3; D is undetermined. The ends were cut back, 4 bases at V and 0 bases at J, with 10 bases in the middle. This CDR3 comprises 15 residues. Looked up from germline, CDR1 is MNHNS and CDR2 is SASEGT. This chain's CDR3 is CASSGNLRSGNTIYF. In DNA form, the CDR3 reads TGTGCCAGCAGTGGAAACTTGCGCTCTGGAAACACCATATATTTT.

On this clone: Other DNA sequences in the sample encode the same CDR3. This chain connects TRBV18 to TRBJ1-5; 7 bases fit TRBD1. CDR1 KGHSH and CDR2 LQKENI come from the germline V gene. The CDR3 contains 16 residues. J was trimmed by 4 bases and V by 0 bases; bases with no gene match: 6. CDR3 sequence: CASSPPNRGGNQPQHF. CDR3 coding DNA: TGTGCCAGCTCACCACCGAACAGGGGTGGAAATCAGCCCCAGCATTTT. Full variable domain (outside the CDR3, taken from reference TRBV18 and TRBJ1-5): NAGVMQNPRHLVRRRGQEARLRCSPMKGHSHVYWYRQLPEEGLKFMVYLQKENIIDESGMPKERFSAEFPKEGPSILRIQQVVRGDSAAYFCASSPPNRGGNQPQHFGDGTRLSIL.

The chain is built from TRBV7-8 and TRBJ2-7; D perhaps matches TRBD1 (5 bases). V lost 7 bases and J lost 1, with 11 bases in between. The length of the CDR3 is 13 residues. Germline assignment: CDR1 SGHVS and CDR2 FQNEAQ. The CDR3 here is CASTSDTSYEQYF. For the CDR3, the DNA is TGTGCCAGCACCTCGGACACATCCTACGAGCAGTACTTC.

V is TRBV7-2 and J is TRBJ2-3; D is possibly TRBD2 (7 bases). CDR1 and CDR2 from the germline V gene are SGHTA and FQGNSA. The germline V and J ends were trimmed by 3 bases and 1 base, with 14 bases remaining between them. The CDR3 has 16 residues. DNA of the CDR3: TGTGCCAGCAGCTTGGGGGGGGGCCGGGGCACAGATACGCAGTATTTT. Translated, it gives CASSLGGGRGTDTQYF.

The rearrangement uses TRBV5-4 and TRBJ1-2, with 7 bases aligning to TRBD1. The CDR3 contains 15 residues. V lost 0 bases to trimming and J lost 8 bases; unmatched junction nucleotides: 10. CDR1 SGHNT and CDR2 YYREEE come from the germline V gene (reference sequence). CDR3 nucleotide sequence: TGTGCCAGCAGCTTGGTAGGGGACAGCCAGGCGGGCTACACCTTC. It is translated as CASSLVGDSQAGYTF.

V and J are TRBV4-2 and TRBJ2-5, with TRBD2 matching 10 bases. Germline loops: CDR1 LGHNA, CDR2 YNFKEQ. The CDR3 length is 16 residues. The V gene end was trimmed by 0 bases and the J gene end by 5 bases; junction bases not matched to a gene: 6. The CDR3 DNA reads TGTGCCAGCAGCCAAGATCCTCCAGCGGGGGGGGAGACCCAGTACTTC. Translating gives CASSQDPPAGGETQYF.

The chain recombines TRBV10-1 with TRBJ1-5; D may be TRBD1 (6 bases). This CDR3 has 15 amino acids. CDR1 WNHNN and CDR2 SYGVQD come from the germline V gene (reference sequence). Trimming took off 7 bases at V and 5 bases at J, with 18 bases between the two ends. The CDR3: CASKLFGQYHQPQHF. The CDR3 DNA sequence: TGCGCCAGCAAACTATTCGGACAGTACCATCAGCCCCAGCATTTT.